The rows below give T cell receptor beta chains drawn from one sample of a study of T cell responses to AZD1222 COVID-19 vaccine. This table comes from immunoSEQ multiplex PCR, and its TCRdb copy is limited to in-frame clones, with some not included. The repertoire holds over 150,000 clones, 75% to 95% seen once, with approximately 3% in the top ten. The sequencing used peripheral blood, collected on day 0 of AZD1222 vaccination. Source of these receptors: an adult in good health. The CDR3 runs from the conserved cysteine through the conserved F or W. The D gene is left open where the match is weak.

CDR3nt: TGTGCCAGCAGCTCCTCGAAACCGGGCGGGGAGCTGTTTTTT
CDR3aa: CASSSSKPGGELFF
j_gene: TRBJ2-2
v_gene: TRBV7-2
d_gene: .

CDR3nt: TGCGCCAGCAGCTTGGAGACAGGGGCCCACTATGGCTACACCTTC
CDR3aa: CASSLETGAHYGYTF
j_gene: TRBJ1-2
v_gene: TRBV5-1
d_gene: TRBD1

CDR3nt: TGTGCCAGCAGCTCGACCCCACCCTATGGCTACACCTTC
CDR3aa: CASSSTPPYGYTF
j_gene: TRBJ1-2
v_gene: TRBV11-2
d_gene: .

CDR3nt: TGTGCCAGCAGCGCGAAAGGGCGGAGCACTGAAGCTTTCTTT
CDR3aa: CASSAKGRSTEAFF
j_gene: TRBJ1-1
v_gene: TRBV9
d_gene: .

CDR3nt: TGTGCCAGCAGTAAGAGACAGGCAACTAATGAAAAACTGTTTTTT
CDR3aa: CASSKRQATNEKLFF
j_gene: TRBJ1-4
v_gene: TRBV27
d_gene: .

CDR3nt: TGTGCCAGCAGCCTGCGACTAGCGGGGCCTGATACGCAGTATTTT
CDR3aa: CASSLRLAGPDTQYF
j_gene: TRBJ2-3
v_gene: TRBV13
d_gene: TRBD2

CDR3nt: TGTGCCAGCTCGCGACAGGACTCACCCCTCCACTTT
CDR3aa: CASSRQDSPLHF
j_gene: TRBJ1-6
v_gene: TRBV18
d_gene: .

CDR3nt: TGTGCCAGCAGCTTAGTTCGGGACAGGCGAAGCACAGATACGCAGTATTTT
CDR3aa: CASSLVRDRRSTDTQYF
j_gene: TRBJ2-3
v_gene: TRBV11-2
d_gene: TRBD1

CDR3nt: TGTGCCACTGCCCCGGGACAGGGACAGCCCCAGCATTTT
CDR3aa: CATAPGQGQPQHF
j_gene: TRBJ1-5
v_gene: TRBV10-3
d_gene: TRBD1

CDR3nt: TGTGCCAGCAGCTACGGACGGTTGAACACTGAAGCTTTCTTT
CDR3aa: CASSYGRLNTEAFF
j_gene: TRBJ1-1
v_gene: TRBV21-1
d_gene: .

CDR3nt: TGTGCCAGCAGCTTAGGTCGCGGTGGGTATAATTCACCCCTCCACTTT
CDR3aa: CASSLGRGGYNSPLHF
j_gene: TRBJ1-6
v_gene: TRBV13
d_gene: .